Listed below are T cell receptor beta chains from one sample, sequenced in a study of technical replicates of blood from a few donors. Libraries were prepared by immunoSEQ multiplex PCR; TCRdb keeps only in-frame clonotypes and omits some of them. The table has more than 65,000 clones, around 96% seen once; the top ten hold 0.3% to 0.35%. Sequencing input: T cells isolated from PBMCs. The receptor source for this set is a human donor in good health. The CDR3 runs from the conserved cysteine through the conserved F or W. The D gene is left open where the match is weak. Rows give clone size only sometimes, using once, few, many, or a class for an expanded clone.

v_gene	d_gene	j_gene	abundance	CDR3aa	CDR3nt
TRBV28	.	TRBJ1-4	.	CASSSRGATNEKLFF	TGTGCCAGCAGTTCCAGGGGCGCAACTAATGAAAAACTGTTTTTT
TRBV11-2	TRBD1	TRBJ1-5	.	CASSPGGPSLSQHF	TGTGCCAGCAGCCCAGGGGGGCCTTCGCTGTCCCAGCATTTT
TRBV29-1	TRBD2	TRBJ2-3	.	CSVGMVSGSEDTQYF	TGCAGCGTTGGTATGGTTAGCGGGAGTGAAGATACGCAGTATTTT
TRBV27	TRBD2	TRBJ2-7	.	CASSPGLAGDYKQYF	TGTGCCAGCAGTCCCGGACTAGCGGGAGACTATAAGCAGTACTTC
TRBV7-8	TRBD2	TRBJ2-2	.	CASSPRGGALPGELFF	TGTGCCAGCAGCCCCCGGGGGGGGGCGCTTCCCGGGGAGCTGTTTTTT
TRBV19	TRBD1	TRBJ1-2	.	CASSNRGSSYGYTF	TGTGCCAGTAGTAACAGGGGAAGTTCCTATGGCTACACCTTC
TRBV4-1	.	TRBJ2-2	few	CASSHPREPNTGELFF	TGCGCCAGCAGCCATCCCAGGGAACCGAACACCGGGGAGCTGTTTTTT
TRBV4-3	TRBD1	TRBJ1-2	.	CASSPPGQDGYTF	TGCGCCAGCAGCCCCCCGGGACAGGATGGCTACACCTTC
TRBV25-1	.	TRBJ1-5	.	CASSEYGSNQPQHF	TGTGCCAGCAGTGAATACGGTAGCAATCAGCCCCAGCATTTT
TRBV28	.	TRBJ1-1	.	CASSPGLRTEAFF	TGTGCCAGCAGCCCTGGTCTGCGGACTGAAGCTTTCTTT
TRBV21-1	.	TRBJ1-1	once	CASSKSRRGRGAFF	TGTGCCAGCAGCAAAAGTCGCAGGGGCAGAGGAGCTTTCTTT
TRBV5-1	.	TRBJ2-7	.	CASSSEVGEQYF	TGCGCCAGCAGCTCGGAGGTGGGAGAGCAGTACTTC
TRBV7-3	.	TRBJ2-3	.	CASSLGHNTQYF	TGTGCCAGCAGCTTAGGACATAATACGCAGTATTTT
TRBV9	.	TRBJ2-2	.	CASSPSGTGELFF	TGTGCCAGCAGCCCGAGCGGAACCGGGGAGCTGTTTTTT
TRBV27	.	TRBJ1-5	.	CASSFRDQPQHF	TGTGCCAGCAGTTTCCGGGATCAGCCCCAGCATTTT
TRBV29-1	TRBD1	TRBJ1-5	.	CSVTQGGSNQPQHF	TGCAGCGTTACCCAGGGGGGCAGCAATCAGCCCCAGCATTTT
TRBV6-5	.	TRBJ1-5	.	CASQGGDNQPQHF	TGTGCCAGCCAAGGAGGGGATAATCAGCCCCAGCATTTT
TRBV6-5	.	TRBJ1-4	.	CASSYGRVNEKLFF	TGTGCCAGCAGTTATGGCAGGGTCAATGAAAAACTGTTTTTT
TRBV5-4	.	TRBJ2-1	once	CASSLGKGISYNEQFF	TGTGCCAGCAGCTTGGGAAAGGGGATCTCCTACAATGAGCAGTTCTTC
TRBV6-5	TRBD1	TRBJ1-2	.	CASSPRQGHGYTF	TGTGCCAGCAGTCCCCGACAGGGACATGGCTACACCTTC
TRBV5-1	TRBD1	TRBJ2-7	.	CASSFTGTGSYEQYF	TGCGCCAGCAGCTTTACCGGGACAGGGTCCTACGAGCAGTACTTC
TRBV5-1	TRBD1	TRBJ1-1	.	CASTRQGGIDEAFF	TGCGCCAGCACCCGACAGGGCGGTATCGATGAAGCTTTCTTT
TRBV30	.	TRBJ2-7	.	CAWSVGGSYEQYF	TGTGCCTGGAGTGTGGGGGGCTCCTACGAGCAGTACTTC
TRBV5-6	TRBD2	TRBJ2-7	.	CASSTREGSGQYF	TGTGCCAGCAGCACTCGGGAGGGTTCGGGACAGTACTTC
TRBV6-5	.	TRBJ1-1	.	CASKYRARNTEAFF	TGTGCCAGCAAATACAGGGCAAGGAACACTGAAGCTTTCTTT
TRBV19	.	TRBJ1-5	.	CASSINGVGNQPQHF	TGTGCCAGTAGTATAAACGGGGTAGGCAATCAGCCCCAGCATTTT
TRBV4-1	.	TRBJ1-1	.	CASSPHLGGRGVTEAFF	TGCGCCAGCAGCCCTCACCTTGGGGGGAGGGGCGTCACTGAAGCTTTCTTT
TRBV27	.	TRBJ2-1	.	CASSLLAGGINEQFF	TGTGCCAGCAGTTTACTGGCAGGGGGGATCAATGAGCAGTTCTTC
TRBV5-5	.	TRBJ2-1	.	CASSSRYNEQFF	TGTGCCAGCAGCTCGAGATACAATGAGCAGTTCTTC
TRBV10-3	TRBD2	TRBJ2-3	.	CAISELLAAPDTQYF	TGTGCCATCAGTGAATTACTAGCGGCCCCAGATACGCAGTATTTT
TRBV7-2	.	TRBJ2-2	.	CASSLAWRRTGELFF	TGTGCCAGCAGCTTAGCCTGGCGGAGAACCGGGGAGCTGTTTTTT
TRBV10-1	TRBD2	TRBJ2-1	.	CASSDPGTSGRNEQFF	TGCGCCAGCAGTGACCCCGGGACTAGCGGGAGGAATGAGCAGTTCTTC
TRBV14	.	TRBJ2-3	.	CASSQARGLRGDTQYF	TGTGCCAGCAGCCAAGCTCGGGGGTTAAGGGGAGATACGCAGTATTTT